This note documents a single TCR beta chain sequence. Its antigen is not known. This entry comes from a study of T cells in localized non-small cell lung cancer. Using immunoSEQ multiplex PCR, the repertoire was profiled, and TCRdb retains in-frame clones only, with some absent. The data hold roughly 71,000 clones, with approximately 87% observed a single time. Regarding the study as a whole: Adjacent lung exhibited a median of approximately 59 among the 100 most abundant tumor clones. Longer overall survival accompanied higher blood T cell density. Highest T cell clonality was seen in uninvolved adjacent lung, surpassing that measured in tumor.

The CDR3 is made up of 14 amino acids. The germline V gene has CDR1 MNHEY and CDR2 SMNVEV (reference sequence). V shed 6 bases and J shed 1 base, with 12 bases lying between them. Here the sequenced sample was peripheral blood, taken before any cancer treatment. The receptor's source is a male donor older than 55 with stage III squamous cell lung carcinoma. This chain links TRBV27 with TRBJ2-5; D perhaps matches TRBD1 (7 bases). CDR3 in amino acids: CASRRGTAQETQYF. The CDR3 DNA follows: TGTGCCAGCAGGCGCGGGACAGCCCAAGAGACCCAGTACTTC.